The subject of this entry is one T cell receptor beta chain. Its antigen is still unknown. This CDR3 region has 16 residues. Trimming took 1 base from V and 7 from J; bases not matched to a gene: 9. Per germline, CDR1 LNHDA and CDR2 SQIVND (reference sequence). Each CDR3 protein is one row after TCRdb ran MiXCR on the reads. The table shows about 920,000 distinct CDR3 sequences, with 30% to 40% occurring only once. The data were obtained in a study of T cell repertoires in cytomegalovirus infection. As for the study in general: Alongside well-studied HLA-B-restricted CMV epitopes, recently identified HLA-C-restricted CMV epitopes were also used. Public TCR beta signatures were indicative of both CMV infection and a matching HLA type. General study results and limits: Pooled public TCR beta family frequency picked out CMV carriers with the relevant HLA. Dominant in the ex vivo response were TCR beta clonotypes restricted by HLA-C and specific for CMV.

This sequence joins TRBV19 and TRBJ1-5, with TRBD1 matching over 8 bases. Sample: cultured CD8+ T cells from PBMCs, taken from culture after CMV antigen stimulation. This sequence originates from a human donor in good health (CMV status not recorded). Some clones in this sample may be carry-over from other donors' samples. CDR3 coding DNA: TGTGCCAGTAGTATAGGGCCGGGGACAGGCTCCCAGCCCCAGCATTTT. It translates to CASSIGPGTGSQPQHF.